This T cell receptor beta chain was captured by sequencing in a study of blood T cell repertoires in COVID-19. Study summary: In each case, the material was cDNA or gDNA derived from T cells, B-cell-depleted T cells, or PBMCs.

As originally analysed: Reference gene primers were amplified, and this amplification served to estimate nucleated cell counts. TCRdb's copy holds only in-frame clones and misses some; the assay was immunoSEQ multiplex PCR. V and J calls plus clone size are reproduced from that table; the DNA served to infer D and trimming. The table lists some 150,000 clones, 80% to 90% of them singletons. The germline CDR1 and CDR2 sequences are SGHTA and FQGNSA. The V gene end was trimmed by 5 bases and the J gene end by 7 bases; junction bases not matched to a gene: 10. The CDR3 is 14 amino acids. Input material: peripheral blood. The sequence was obtained from a man between 65 and 85 years old with acute or convalescent COVID-19. The rearrangement joins TRBV7-2 to TRBJ2-7, with TRBD2 matching over 8 bases. The CDR3 region is CASSPGGGPREQYF. CDR3 DNA: TGTGCCAGCAGCCCCGGGGGGGGGCCGAGGGAGCAGTACTTC. Variable domain in full (rest from reference TRBV7-2 and TRBJ2-7): GAGVSQSPSNKVTEKGKDVELRCDPISGHTALYWYRQSLGQGLEFLIYFQGNSAPDKSGLPSDRFSAERTGGSVSTLTIQRTQQEDSAVYLCASSPGGGPREQYFGPGTRLTVT.